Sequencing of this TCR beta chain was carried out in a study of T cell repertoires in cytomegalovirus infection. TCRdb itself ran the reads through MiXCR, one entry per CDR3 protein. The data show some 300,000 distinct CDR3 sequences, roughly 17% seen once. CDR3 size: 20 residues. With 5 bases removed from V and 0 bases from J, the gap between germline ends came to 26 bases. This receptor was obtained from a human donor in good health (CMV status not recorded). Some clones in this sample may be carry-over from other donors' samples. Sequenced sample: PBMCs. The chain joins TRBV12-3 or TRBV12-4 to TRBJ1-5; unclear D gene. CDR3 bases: TGTGCCAGCAGTCCGGGGAGGACCCGAAAAGACTTTTATAGCAATCAGCCCCAGCATTTT. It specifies CASSPGRTRKDFYSNQPQHF.